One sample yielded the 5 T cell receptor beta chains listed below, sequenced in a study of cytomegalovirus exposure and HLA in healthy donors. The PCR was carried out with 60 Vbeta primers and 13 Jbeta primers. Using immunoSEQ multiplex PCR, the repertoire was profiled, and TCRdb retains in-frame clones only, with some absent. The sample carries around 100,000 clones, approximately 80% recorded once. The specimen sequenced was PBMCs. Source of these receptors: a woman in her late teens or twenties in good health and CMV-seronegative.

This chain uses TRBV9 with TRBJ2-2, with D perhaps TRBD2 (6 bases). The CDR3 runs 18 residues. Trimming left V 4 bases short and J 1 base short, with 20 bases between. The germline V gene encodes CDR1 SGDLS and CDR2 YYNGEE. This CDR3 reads CASSSNRRGSGNTGELFF. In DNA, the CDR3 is TGTGCCAGCAGCTCAAATCGTCGGGGTAGCGGGAACACCGGGGAGCTGTTTTTT. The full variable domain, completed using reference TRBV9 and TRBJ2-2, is DSGVTQTPKHLITATGQRVTLRCSPRSGDLSVYWYQQSLDQGLQFLIQYYNGEERAKGNILERFSAQQFPDLHSELNLSSLELGDSALYFCASSSNRRGSGNTGELFFGEGSRLTVL.

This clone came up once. The CDR3 protein is CASSVQGTGENEQFF. The CDR3 DNA sequence: TGTGCCAGCAGCGTACAGGGAACGGGTGAGAATGAGCAGTTCTTC. The gene calls are TRBV25-1 and TRBJ2-1, with D perhaps TRBD1 (6 bases). The CDR3 loop spans 15 amino acids. The V gene lost 6 bases and the J gene lost 7 bases, with 19 bases spanning the gap. Germline V CDR1 and CDR2: MGHDK, SYGVNS.

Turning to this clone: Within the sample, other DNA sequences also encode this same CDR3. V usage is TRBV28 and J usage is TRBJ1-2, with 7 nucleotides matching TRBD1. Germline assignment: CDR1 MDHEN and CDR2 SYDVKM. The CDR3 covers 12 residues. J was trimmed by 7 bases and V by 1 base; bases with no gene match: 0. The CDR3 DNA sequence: TGTGCCAGCAGTTTATCAGGGGGTGGCTACACCTTC. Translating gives CASSLSGGGYTF.

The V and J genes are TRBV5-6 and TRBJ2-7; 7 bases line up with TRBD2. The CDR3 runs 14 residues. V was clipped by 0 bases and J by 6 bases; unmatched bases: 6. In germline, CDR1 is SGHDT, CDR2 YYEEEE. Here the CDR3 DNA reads TGTGCCAGCAGCTTGGGAGCGGGGCCGGGCGAGCAGTACGTC. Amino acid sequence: CASSLGAGPGEQYV.

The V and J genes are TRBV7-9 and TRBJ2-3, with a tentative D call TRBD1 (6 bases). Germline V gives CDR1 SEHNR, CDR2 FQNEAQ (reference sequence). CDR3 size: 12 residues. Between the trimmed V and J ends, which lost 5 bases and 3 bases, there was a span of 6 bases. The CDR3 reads CASSQGTDTQYF. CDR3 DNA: TGTGCCAGCAGCCAGGGGACAGATACGCAGTATTTT. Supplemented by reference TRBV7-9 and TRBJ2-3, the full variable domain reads DTGVSQNPRHKITKRGQNVTFRCDPISEHNRLYWYRQTLGQGPEFLTYFQNEAQLEKSRLLSDRFSAERPKGSFSTLEIQRTEQGDSAMYLCASSQGTDTQYFGPGTRLTVL.